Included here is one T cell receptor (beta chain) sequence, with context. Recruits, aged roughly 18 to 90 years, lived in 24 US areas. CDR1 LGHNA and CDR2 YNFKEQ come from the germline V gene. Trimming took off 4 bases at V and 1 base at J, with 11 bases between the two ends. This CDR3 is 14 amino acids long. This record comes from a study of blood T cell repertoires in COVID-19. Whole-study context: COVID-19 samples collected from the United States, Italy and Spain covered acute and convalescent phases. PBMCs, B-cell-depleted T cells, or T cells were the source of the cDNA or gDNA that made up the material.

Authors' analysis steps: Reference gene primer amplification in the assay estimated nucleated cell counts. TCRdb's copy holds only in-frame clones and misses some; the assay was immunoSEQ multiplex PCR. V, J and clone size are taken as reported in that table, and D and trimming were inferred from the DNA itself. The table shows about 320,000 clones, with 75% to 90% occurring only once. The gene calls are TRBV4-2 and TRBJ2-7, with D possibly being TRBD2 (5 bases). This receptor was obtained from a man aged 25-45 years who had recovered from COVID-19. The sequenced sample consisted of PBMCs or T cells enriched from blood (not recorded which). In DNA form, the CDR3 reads TGTGCCAGCAGCCCCGGAGAGGGATCCTACGAGCAGTACTTC. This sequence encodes CASSPGEGSYEQYF.